This TCR beta chain was recovered during a study of blood T cell repertoires in COVID-19. Study context: Samples representing acute and convalescent COVID-19 were sourced from the United States, Italy and Spain. Nucleic acid was either cDNA or gDNA, and it came from T cells, B-cell-depleted T cells, or PBMCs.

There are 15 residues in the CDR3. The germline gives CDR1 WNHNN, CDR2 SYGVQD (reference sequence). Deletions cut 3 bases from V and 1 base from J, with 9 bases between. Per the original methods: Nucleated cell counts were estimated from reference gene primer amplification. Here immunoSEQ multiplex PCR was the method, and the copy in TCRdb shows in-frame clones only, minus some. That table supplies the V and J calls and clone size; D and trimming were determined from the DNA. The table lists tens of thousands of clones, around 86% of them singletons, with under 4% in the top ten. This receptor was obtained from a man over 45 with active COVID-19. Sample: peripheral blood. The rearrangement links TRBV10-1 to TRBJ2-2; D is uncertain. The CDR3 DNA sequence: TGCGCCAGCAGTGAAGATATGAGGAACACCGGGGAGCTGTTTTTT. Its translation: CASSEDMRNTGELFF.